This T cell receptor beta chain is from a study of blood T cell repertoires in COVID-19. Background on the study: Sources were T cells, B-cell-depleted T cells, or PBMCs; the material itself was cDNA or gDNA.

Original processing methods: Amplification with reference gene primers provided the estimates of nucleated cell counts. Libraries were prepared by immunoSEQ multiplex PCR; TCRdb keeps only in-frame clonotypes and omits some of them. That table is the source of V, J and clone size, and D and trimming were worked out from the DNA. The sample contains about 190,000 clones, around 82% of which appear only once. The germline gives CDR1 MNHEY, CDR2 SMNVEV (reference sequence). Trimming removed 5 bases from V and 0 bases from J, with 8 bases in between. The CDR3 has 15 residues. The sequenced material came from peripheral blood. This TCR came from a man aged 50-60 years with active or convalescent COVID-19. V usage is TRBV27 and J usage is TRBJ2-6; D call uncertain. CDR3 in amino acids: CASSNSGSGANVLTF. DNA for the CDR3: TGTGCCAGCAGTAATTCAGGCTCTGGGGCCAACGTCCTGACTTTC.